The sequence of this T cell receptor beta chain was determined in a study of spatial heterogeneity in lung cancer. TCRdb re-derived calls from the 5' RACE reads in MiXCR, one entry per CDR3 protein. Of roughly 7,000 distinct CDR3 sequences listed, 11% to 15% are singletons. A note on this clonotype: Its antigen is not identified.

The CDR3 consists of 12 residues. Trimming shortened V by 2 bases and J by 2 bases, and 4 bases separated the two germline ends. Looked up from germline, CDR1 is SNHLY and CDR2 is FYNNEI. As to time point: sample taken at primary tumor resection. Study-wide results and limits: The number of expanded tumor alpha and beta chains correlated with mutation number.

V usage is TRBV2 and J usage is TRBJ2-7; D unclear. The sequenced sample was lung tumor tissue, obtained at surgery. The sequence came from a female donor with early-stage non-small cell lung cancer. This CDR3 is CASSEQTYEQYF. The CDR3 coding sequence is TGTGCCAGCAGTGAACAAACCTACGAGCAGTACTTC.